Listed below are T cell receptor beta chains from one sample, sequenced in a study of T cells after yellow fever vaccination. TCRdb redid the calling of the 5' RACE reads with MiXCR, one entry per CDR3 protein. The sample holds about 350,000 distinct CDR3 sequences, roughly 11% seen once. The sequencing here drew on PBMCs, taken on the day of the first yellow fever vaccination. The receptors originated from a man aged 18 to 29 who received the YFV17D yellow fever vaccine. Each CDR3 is given with its conserved first and last residue. The D gene is left open where the match is weak. Some rows mark clone size as missing; the rest say once, few, many or name a class of expanded clone.

V,J,D,size,DNA,CDR3
TRBV7-9,TRBJ2-1,TRBD2,.,TGTGCCAGCCTGAGCGGGAGCTCCTACAATGAGCAGTTCTTC,CASLSGSSYNEQFF
TRBV5-1,TRBJ2-1,.,.,TGCGCCAGCAATCGGGGAGAGAATGAGCAGTTCTTC,CASNRGENEQFF
TRBV29-1,TRBJ2-7,TRBD2,few,TGCAGCGCAAAAGGTCGGGAGGGATCCTACGAGCAGTACTTC,CSAKGREGSYEQYF
TRBV6-6,TRBJ2-5,.,few,TGTGCCAGCGGGGGTGAAGAGACCCAGTACTTC,CASGGEETQYF
TRBV11-2,TRBJ2-3,.,.,TGTGCCAGCAGCTTAGCGGAAGGGGGTTTCACAGATACGCAGTATTTT,CASSLAEGGFTDTQYF
TRBV7-9,TRBJ2-1,.,few,TGTGCCAGCAGCGACGGGGGGCTTAGTTACAATGAGCAGTTCTTC,CASSDGGLSYNEQFF
TRBV4-1,TRBJ1-2,.,few,TGCGCCAGCAGCCAAGACAGGGAGGGCTATGGCTACACCTTC,CASSQDREGYGYTF
TRBV7-9,TRBJ2-5,TRBD2,.,TGTGCCAGCAGCCCAACCGGTGGACGGGAGGCCCAGTACTTC,CASSPTGGREAQYF
TRBV7-2,TRBJ2-6,.,few,TGTGCCAGCAGCTTACAGGGGGGCCTCCGCACGGGCAACGTCCTGACTTTC,CASSLQGGLRTGNVLTF
TRBV2,TRBJ1-1,.,few,TGTGCCAGCAGAGAAGACCGGACAATGAACACTGAAGCTTTCTTT,CASREDRTMNTEAFF
TRBV6-2/TRBV6-3,TRBJ2-1,.,.,TGTGCCAGCAGTAGGCCCGGTTTGGAGCAGTTCTTC,CASSRPGLEQFF
TRBV4-2,TRBJ1-5,TRBD1,many,TGTGCCAGCAGCGTGGACAGGGGGGGCAATCAGCCCCAGCATTTT,CASSVDRGGNQPQHF
TRBV27,TRBJ1-2,.,.,TGTGCCAGCAGTTTAGTGGCGCGGGCGACTAACTATGGCTACACCTTC,CASSLVARATNYGYTF
TRBV7-9,TRBJ2-1,.,few,TGTGCCAGCAGCTTACAAACTAGCCAGTTCTTC,CASSLQTSQFF
TRBV7-9,TRBJ2-2,TRBD2,many,TGTGCCAGCAGCCGGGGGGCCGGGGAGCTGTTTTTT,CASSRGAGELFF
TRBV7-8,TRBJ2-1,TRBD2,.,TGTGCCAGCAGCTTGGGAAGCGGGGGGGCCTTCAATGAGCAGTTCTTC,CASSLGSGGAFNEQFF
TRBV24-1,TRBJ2-1,.,few,TGTGCCACCAGTGATCCCCCCCGCACCGAGCAGTTCTTC,CATSDPPRTEQFF
TRBV10-3,TRBJ2-1,TRBD2,.,TGTGCCATCAGACTAGCGGGGGGGCGCAATGAGCAGTTCTTC,CAIRLAGGRNEQFF
TRBV4-3,TRBJ1-4,TRBD1,.,TGCGCCAGCAGCCAAGGGACAGGGGCAAAACTGTTTTTT,CASSQGTGAKLFF
TRBV27,TRBJ1-2,.,many,TGTGCCAGCAGCAAATACTCCTCAGCTAACTATGGCTACACCTTC,CASSKYSSANYGYTF
TRBV5-1,TRBJ2-3,.,few,TGCGCCAGCAGCTCCTTACAGGGCGGGGTGGGCACAGATACGCAGTATTTT,CASSSLQGGVGTDTQYF
TRBV5-4,TRBJ2-7,TRBD2,few,TGTGCCACCTTGCCTAGCGGGGGATCGGTCTACGAGCAGTACTTC,CATLPSGGSVYEQYF
TRBV6-5,TRBJ2-2,.,.,TGTGCCAGCAGTTACTCGAAGGCTCATCCCGGGGAGCTGTTTTTT,CASSYSKAHPGELFF
TRBV4-2,TRBJ2-3,.,.,TGTGCCAGCAGCCTCGGGCGAGGGAGCACAGATACGCAGTATTTT,CASSLGRGSTDTQYF
TRBV10-3,TRBJ2-3,TRBD1,.,TGTGCCATCAGACCGGACAGGGCAGGAGATACGCAGTATTTT,CAIRPDRAGDTQYF
TRBV24-1,TRBJ2-5,TRBD2,few,TGTGCCACCAGCCTTAGCGGGGTGGAGACCCAGTACTTC,CATSLSGVETQYF
TRBV6-1,TRBJ1-6,.,.,TGTGCCAGCAGTAAGCGAGACAGCACCTCACCCCTCCACTTT,CASSKRDSTSPLHF
TRBV12-3/TRBV12-4,TRBJ2-7,TRBD1,few,TGTGCCAGCAGCATGACAGGGGGCAACTCCTACGAGCAGTACTTC,CASSMTGGNSYEQYF
TRBV5-4,TRBJ1-2,.,many,TGTGCCAGCAGCTTGGACTTGGGAAACTATGGCTACACCTTC,CASSLDLGNYGYTF
TRBV5-1,TRBJ1-2,TRBD1,many,TGCGCCAGCAGCTTGGCCCAGGGGGCGAGGAGTGATGGCTACACCTTC,CASSLAQGARSDGYTF
TRBV7-2,TRBJ2-5,TRBD2,few,TGTGCCAGCAGCTTAGTTATGGGACTAGCGGGGGGAGAGACCCAGTACTTC,CASSLVMGLAGGETQYF
TRBV7-7,TRBJ2-5,TRBD1,few,TGTGCTAGCAGCTTGACAGGGAGAACGGAGACCCAGTACTTC,CASSLTGRTETQYF
TRBV3-1,TRBJ1-5,TRBD1,.,TGTGCCAGCAGCCAAGGGACAGGGGGGAATGAGCCCCAGCATTTT,CASSQGTGGNEPQHF
TRBV20-1,TRBJ2-3,.,.,TGCAGTGCCCCACGGAGGAAAAGTGGGTTGACAGATACGCAGTATTTT,CSAPRRKSGLTDTQYF
TRBV6-2/TRBV6-3,TRBJ2-3,.,few,TGTGCCAGCAGTTATGATCGGAGAGATACGCAGTATTTT,CASSYDRRDTQYF
TRBV19,TRBJ2-3,.,few,TGTGCCAGTAGTCGGGCGGGGCGAGTCACAGATACGCAGTATTTT,CASSRAGRVTDTQYF
TRBV11-2,TRBJ1-4,.,few,TGTGCCAGCAGCTTAAACCCCAGACCAACTAATGAAAAACTGTTTTTT,CASSLNPRPTNEKLFF
TRBV3-1,TRBJ2-3,.,.,TGTGCCAGCAGCCAAGGACGGGGGGCCCACACAGATACGCAGTATTTT,CASSQGRGAHTDTQYF
TRBV11-2,TRBJ2-6,.,.,TGTGCCAGCAGCTTAGTATGGTTGGCGGGGGCCAACGTCCTGACTTTC,CASSLVWLAGANVLTF
TRBV3-1,TRBJ2-5,.,few,TGTGCCAGCAGGATTCTAGGAAGCGGAGAGACCCAGTACTTC,CASRILGSGETQYF
TRBV7-2,TRBJ2-3,TRBD2,many,TGTGCCAGCAGCTTACTAGCGGTCGCAGATACGCAGTATTTT,CASSLLAVADTQYF
TRBV5-1,TRBJ2-7,TRBD1,.,TGCGCCAGCAATAGAGGACAGGGGGCGAGCGACGAGCAGTACTTC,CASNRGQGASDEQYF
TRBV5-1,TRBJ1-4,.,many,TGCGCCAGCAGCCAATCGGGACAAAGTAATGAAAAACTGTTTTTT,CASSQSGQSNEKLFF
TRBV4-1,TRBJ2-2,TRBD2,many,TGCGCCAGCAGCCGTTTCGCTAGTCGGGGACTAGCGTCCGGGGAGCTGTTTTTT,CASSRFASRGLASGELFF
TRBV7-2,TRBJ1-2,TRBD1,.,TGTGCCAGCAGCTCTTACGTCTCGACAGGGCCTGGCTACACCTTC,CASSSYVSTGPGYTF
TRBV11-2,TRBJ1-4,TRBD1,few,TGTGCCAGCAGCTTGGGACAGGGGGTGCGAGGCGAAAAACTGTTTTTT,CASSLGQGVRGEKLFF
TRBV7-2,TRBJ1-1,.,.,TGTGCCAGCAGCTTAAGCGGGGGTGGGGGGAAAGCTTTCTTT,CASSLSGGGGKAFF
TRBV18,TRBJ1-1,TRBD1,.,TGTGCCAGCTCACCGAGAGGGACAGCAAACACTGAAGCTTTCTTT,CASSPRGTANTEAFF
TRBV7-2,TRBJ1-1,.,many,TGTGCCAGCAGCCCTTACCCAGGGGCCACTGAAGCTTTCTTT,CASSPYPGATEAFF
TRBV19,TRBJ1-2,.,.,TGTGCCAGTAGCAGGGCATATGGCTACACCTTC,CASSRAYGYTF
TRBV30,TRBJ1-1,.,many,TGTGCCTGGATGGGTGGGACGGAGACTCAGAACACTGAAGCTTTCTTT,CAWMGGTETQNTEAFF